The 14 T cell receptor beta chains listed next were all sequenced from one sample in a study of early T cells in non-severe SARS-CoV-2 infection. MiXCR, run by TCRdb on the 5' RACE reads, gives a single entry per CDR3 protein. The sample carries 35,000 to 40,000 distinct CDR3 sequences, roughly 9.9% recorded once. The specimen was whole blood. All receptors derive from an adult who was a healthcare worker with PCR-confirmed SARS-CoV-2 infection or an uninfected control (not recorded which).

The chain uses TRBV9 and TRBJ1-5; D uncertain. V lost 5 bases, J lost 0 bases, and 9 bases lay in between. Germline V gene data show CDR1 as SGDLS and CDR2 as YYNGEE. The CDR3 extends over 14 amino acids. The CDR3 DNA reads as TGTGCCAGCAGTTCAACGGTTAGCAATCAGCCCCAGCATTTT. Translated: CASSSTVSNQPQHF.

Many counts were recorded for this clonotype. The chain joins TRBV29-1 to TRBJ1-2; 8 bases line up with TRBD1. CDR1 SQVTM and CDR2 ANQGSEA come from the germline V gene. J was trimmed by 5 bases and V by 0 bases; bases with no gene match: 8. CDR3 size: 15 residues. CDR3 nucleotide sequence: TGCAGCGTTGAAGATCGAGGAACAGGGGGGTATGGCTACACCTTC. Its translation is CSVEDRGTGGYGYTF.

This clonotype was recorded many times. This chain uses TRBV5-6 with TRBJ1-2, with D unresolved. Trimming removed 8 bases at V and 13 bases at J, with 30 bases between. The CDR3 is 15 residues long. CDR1 and CDR2 (germline): SGHDT, YYEEEE. The CDR3: CASEGWADVAKVATF. The CDR3 bases are TGTGCCAGTGAGGGCTGGGCTGATGTGGCTAAAGTCGCCACCTTC.

This chain connects TRBV7-2 to TRBJ2-2; D may match TRBD1 or TRBD2 (5 bases each). Deletions cut 8 bases from V and 5 bases from J, with 18 bases between. CDR3 size: 15 residues. Germline assignment: CDR1 SGHTA and CDR2 FQGNSA. The CDR3 sequence is CASLGDAQVTGELFF. CDR3 in DNA: TGTGCCAGCTTGGGGGACGCTCAGGTGACCGGGGAGCTGTTTTTT.

This clonotype was counted ten times or more. The chain is built from TRBV6-1 and TRBJ2-6, with a weak D call TRBD1 (6 bases). Per germline, CDR1 MNHNS and CDR2 SASEGT. Between the trimmed V and J ends, which lost 11 bases and 0 bases, there was a span of 14 bases. The CDR3 sequence is 15 residues long. In nucleotides, the CDR3 is TGTGCCGCGGCCCTGGACAGCTCTGGGGCCAACGTCCTGACTTTC. It translates to CAAALDSSGANVLTF.

This clonotype was seen many times. The chain combines TRBV6-2 or TRBV6-3 with TRBJ2-7, with no clear D. The CDR3 runs to 11 residues. Trimming removed 6 bases from V and 3 bases from J, with 6 bases in between. The V gene's germline CDR1 is MNHEY and CDR2 SVGEGT. CDR3 in DNA: TGTGCCAGCAGACTCTACTACGAGCAGTACTTC. It translates to CASRLYYEQYF.

There are many counts of this clonotype. The chain joins TRBV7-9 to TRBJ1-6; 7 bases fit TRBD1. The CDR3 is 14 residues long. Germline assignment: CDR1 SEHNR and CDR2 FQNEAQ (reference sequence). J lost 10 bases, V lost 5 bases, and 8 bases had no gene match. The CDR3 DNA reads as TGTGCCAGCAGCCATGACAGGGAGAAATCACCCCTCCACTTT. Its protein product is CASSHDREKSPLHF.

This clonotype was observed at least ten times. The chain uses TRBV6-4 and TRBJ2-2; D is uncertain. V lost 4 bases, J lost 4 bases, and 7 bases lay in between. Germline CDR1 MRHNA, CDR2 SNTAGT. The CDR3 is 13 amino acids. The DNA of the CDR3 is TGTGCCAGCAGTGGAGACTCCACCGGGGAGCTGTTTTTT. It is translated as CASSGDSTGELFF.

This clonotype has at least ten counts. This chain connects TRBV20-1 to TRBJ2-1; a possible D gene is TRBD2 (5 bases). Trimming stripped 6 bases from V and 2 bases from J, with 14 bases between. CDR3 size: 14 residues. Per the germline V gene, CDR1 is DFQATT and CDR2 is SNEGSKA (reference sequence). The CDR3 region is CSATREGTYNEQFF. In nucleotides, the CDR3 is TGCAGTGCCACACGGGAAGGGACCTACAATGAGCAGTTCTTC.

Many counts were recorded for this clonotype. V usage is TRBV7-2 and J usage is TRBJ2-5; the match to TRBD2 covers 15 bases. CDR3 length: 16 amino acids. J was trimmed by 2 bases and V by 5 bases; bases with no gene match: 3. Germline V gene sequence: CDR1 SGHTA, CDR2 FQGNSA. DNA for the CDR3: TGTGCCAGCAGCCCGGGACTAGCGGGGGGTCAAGAGACCCAGTACTTC. This translates into CASSPGLAGGQETQYF.

This clonotype was found many times. At one of its ends the junction is not consistent with the germline gene, which may arise from a read error. This sequence joins TRBV28 and TRBJ2-7, with 8 nucleotides matching TRBD1. Per the germline V gene, CDR1 is MDHEN and CDR2 is SYDVKM. The CDR3 consists of 12 residues. The CDR3 sequence is CASSPYPDRANF. CDR3 DNA: TGTGCCAGCAGTCCCTACCCGGACAGGGCGAACTTC.

This clonotype was seen ten or more times. The chain has TRBV7-6 and TRBJ2-6; D uncertain. Deletions cut 5 bases from V and 1 base from J, with 12 bases between. CDR1 is SGHVS, CDR2 FNYEAQ, per germline. The CDR3 length is 16 residues. CDR3 sequence (DNA): TGTGCCAGCAGCCCATCCCGGCCTTCTGGGGCCAACGTCCTGACTTTC. This codes for CASSPSRPSGANVLTF.

This rearrangement joins TRBV29-1 to TRBJ2-7; no firm D call. CDR1 is SQVTM and CDR2 is ANQGSEA in the germline V gene. Trimming removed 4 bases from V and 2 bases from J, with 9 bases in between. The length of the CDR3 is 12 residues. The CDR3 DNA reads as TGCAGCGTTGTCCGCGGAACCTACGAGCAGTACTTC. Its translation is CSVVRGTYEQYF.

The sample holds a few counts of this clonotype. CDR3 region: CASSQGVGSNQPQHF. DNA for the CDR3: TGTGCCAGCAGCCAGGGGGTAGGGAGCAATCAGCCCCAGCATTTT. The V and J genes are TRBV6-5 and TRBJ1-5; TRBD1 aligns across 7 bases. CDR1 MNHEY and CDR2 SVGAGI come from the germline V gene. CDR3 length: 15 amino acids. After removal of 6 bases from V and 1 base from J, the junction contained 6 bases not matched to a gene.